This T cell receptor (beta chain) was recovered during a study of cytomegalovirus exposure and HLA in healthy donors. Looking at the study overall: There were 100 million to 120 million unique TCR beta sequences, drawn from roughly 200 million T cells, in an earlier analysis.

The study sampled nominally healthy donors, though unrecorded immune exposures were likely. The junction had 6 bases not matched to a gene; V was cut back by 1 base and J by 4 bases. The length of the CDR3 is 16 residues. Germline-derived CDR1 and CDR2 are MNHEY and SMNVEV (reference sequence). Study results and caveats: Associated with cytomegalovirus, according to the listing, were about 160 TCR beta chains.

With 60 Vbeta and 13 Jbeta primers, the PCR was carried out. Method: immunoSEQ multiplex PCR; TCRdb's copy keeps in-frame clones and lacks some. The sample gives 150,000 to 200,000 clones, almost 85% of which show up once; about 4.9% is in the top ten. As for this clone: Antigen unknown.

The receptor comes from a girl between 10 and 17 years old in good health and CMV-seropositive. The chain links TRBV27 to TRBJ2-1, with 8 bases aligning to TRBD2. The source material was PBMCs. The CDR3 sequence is CASSLWAGGRYNEQFF. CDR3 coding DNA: TGTGCCAGCAGTTTATGGGCGGGGGGACGTTACAATGAGCAGTTCTTC.